The 3 T cell receptor beta chains presented below share a single source sample, sequenced in a study of blood T cell repertoires in COVID-19. The repertoire was sequenced with immunoSEQ multiplex PCR; TCRdb's copy has only in-frame clones and lacks some. The sample carries 150,000 to 200,000 clones, 75% to 90% recorded once. Sequences were obtained from peripheral blood. The source is a man aged 55 to 69 with acute or convalescent COVID-19.

J is TRBJ1-5 and V is TRBV7-9, with D possibly being TRBD1 (5 bases). Per germline, CDR1 SEHNR and CDR2 FQNEAQ (reference sequence). Trimming took 2 bases from V and 3 from J, leaving 8 bases between them. This CDR3 spans 14 amino acids. This CDR3 is CASSLQGSNQPQHF. In DNA, the CDR3 is TGTGCCAGCAGCTTACAGGGTTCCAATCAGCCCCAGCATTTT.

V usage is TRBV7-2 and J usage is TRBJ2-7, with a possible D match to TRBD1 (6 bases). CDR1 is SGHTA and CDR2 is FQGNSA in the germline V gene. The CDR3 runs 13 residues. V lost 1 base, J lost 7 bases, and 11 bases lay in between. CDR3 sequence (DNA): TGTGCCAGCAGCTTAGGGACAGAGAGGGAGCAGTACTTC. It encodes CASSLGTEREQYF. The full variable domain, completed using reference TRBV7-2 and TRBJ2-7, is GAGVSQSPSNKVTEKGKDVELRCDPISGHTALYWYRQSLGQGLEFLIYFQGNSAPDKSGLPSDRFSAERTGGSVSTLTIQRTQQEDSAVYLCASSLGTEREQYFGPGTRLTVT.

V and J are TRBV5-6 and TRBJ2-7, with TRBD2 matching 7 bases. Trimming took 4 bases from V and 0 from J; bases not matched to a gene: 13. The CDR3 is 17 residues long. Looked up from germline, CDR1 is SGHDT and CDR2 is YYEEEE. The chain's CDR3 is CASSRGRDSWGSYEQYF. As DNA, the CDR3 is TGTGCCAGCAGCCGGGGGAGGGACTCCTGGGGCTCCTACGAGCAGTACTTC. Combining the CDR3 with reference TRBV5-6 and TRBJ2-7 gives the whole variable domain DAGVTQSPTHLIKTRGQQVTLRCSPKSGHDTVSWYQQALGQGPQFIFQYYEEEERQRGNFPDRFSGHQFPNYSSELNVNALLLGDSALYLCASSRGRDSWGSYEQYFGPGTRLTVT.